Below, 23 T cell receptor beta chains from the same sample are listed, as sequenced in a study of OX40 agonist ivuxolimab in advanced cancers. Repertoires were generated with immunoSEQ multiplex PCR, while TCRdb's copy carries only in-frame clones and drops some. This table holds around 38,000 clones, 65% to 90% found once. The sample was CD4+ or CD8+ T cells sorted from blood, taken in a trial of the OX40 agonist ivuxolimab. These receptors originate from an adult with an advanced solid tumor such as melanoma, head and neck, liver or kidney cancer.

CDR3 protein: CASSPGGLLSTDTQYF. The CDR3 DNA is TGTGCCAGCAGCCCGGGGGGACTCCTTAGCACAGATACGCAGTATTTT. The gene calls are TRBV7-2 and TRBJ2-3; 7 positions agree with TRBD2. The CDR3 spans 16 residues. CDR1 and CDR2 from the germline V gene are SGHTA and FQGNSA. After removal of 5 bases from V and 0 bases from J, the junction contained 8 bases not matched to a gene.

The CDR3 nucleotides are TGCGCCAGCAGTGAGTCTAGCGGGAGCTCCTACGAGCAGTACTTC. Translated, it gives CASSESSGSSYEQYF. This chain uses TRBV10-2 with TRBJ2-7, with 9 bases lining up with TRBD2. The length of the CDR3 is 15 residues. The V and J ends lost 0 bases and 0 bases, in that order; junction bases with no gene match: 0. The germline V gene encodes CDR1 WSHSY and CDR2 SAAADI.

The V gene is TRBV6-5, the J gene TRBJ2-7; tentatively, D is TRBD1 (5 bases). Germline values: CDR1 MNHEY, CDR2 SVGAGI. The V end was cut by 0 bases, the J end by 2 bases, with 5 bases between. CDR3 size: 13 residues. CDR3 protein: CASSYSQAYEQYF. The CDR3 bases are TGTGCCAGCAGTTACTCACAGGCCTACGAGCAGTACTTC.

The chain carries TRBV6-1 and TRBJ2-3; D remains unclear. Trimming removed 2 bases from V and 2 bases from J, with 11 bases in between. CDR3 size: 15 residues. CDR1 is MNHNS and CDR2 is SASEGT in the germline V gene. The CDR3 nucleotides are TGTGCCAGCAGTGAAACTGAAGGGTCCACAGATACGCAGTATTTT. Encoded protein: CASSETEGSTDTQYF.

This chain links TRBV6-5 with TRBJ1-1; 7 nucleotides line up with TRBD1. V lost 6 bases to trimming and J lost 2 bases; unmatched junction nucleotides: 6. The CDR3 spans 14 residues. CDR1 and CDR2 (germline): MNHEY, SVGAGI. This CDR3 reads CASRPGQQNTEAFF. The CDR3 region has the DNA TGTGCCAGCAGGCCGGGACAGCAAAACACTGAAGCTTTCTTT.

This chain connects TRBV18 to TRBJ2-7, with 9 bases that match TRBD1. V lost 3 bases and J lost 2; bases outside the gene matches: 8. Germline loops: CDR1 KGHSH, CDR2 LQKENI. This CDR3 spans 16 amino acids. The CDR3 DNA reads as TGTGCCAGCTCACCCCTAGGACAGGGGACACCCTACGAGCAGTACTTC. This encodes CASSPLGQGTPYEQYF.

The J gene is TRBJ1-2, the V gene TRBV7-6; weak D call: TRBD1 (6 bases). The CDR3 is 16 amino acids. CDR1 and CDR2 (germline): SGHVS, FNYEAQ. Trimming removed 0 bases from V and 4 bases from J, with 15 bases in between. The CDR3 reads CASSLAAMGGRYGYTF. The CDR3 DNA reads TGTGCCAGCAGCTTAGCTGCGATGGGGGGCCGCTATGGCTACACCTTC.

This clone was observed a few times. The chain uses TRBV5-4 and TRBJ2-1; 13 nucleotides agree with TRBD2. The CDR3 totals 15 residues. Per germline, CDR1 SGHNT and CDR2 YYREEE (reference sequence). The V and J ends lost 2 bases and 9 bases, in that order; junction bases with no gene match: 5. The CDR3 here is CASSFGTSGTREQFF. DNA for the CDR3: TGTGCCAGCAGCTTCGGGACTAGCGGGACTCGTGAGCAGTTCTTC.

In its sample, this clone was seen a few times. The CDR3 bases are TGTGCCAGCAGCTTATCGATAAGGAGGAGCTCCTACGAGCAGTACTTC. Its protein is CASSLSIRRSSYEQYF. The chain is built from TRBV7-8 and TRBJ2-7; possible D gene TRBD2, 5 bases. CDR1 SGHVS and CDR2 FQNEAQ come from the germline V gene. The CDR3 extends over 16 amino acids. Trimming removed 2 bases at V and 0 bases at J, with 14 bases between.

The CDR3 DNA sequence: TGCGCCAGCACATTCTTCGGGGCGGGAGGGGCAGATACGCAGTATTTT. Its protein is CASTFFGAGGADTQYF. The chain recombines TRBV5-1 with TRBJ2-3, with 9 bases aligning to TRBD2. The CDR3 consists of 16 residues. Germline-derived CDR1 and CDR2 are SGHRS and YFSETQ. V lost 6 bases and J lost 4; bases outside the gene matches: 12.

V gene TRBV2 combines with J gene TRBJ2-3, with D possibly being TRBD2 (5 bases). Trimming removed 7 bases from V and 0 bases from J, with 11 bases in between. This CDR3 is 14 amino acids long. Germline CDR1 is SNHLY and CDR2 is FYNNEI. The CDR3, as DNA: TGTGCCAGCAAGGACTTACACAGCACAGATACGCAGTATTTT. Its protein product is CASKDLHSTDTQYF.

V is TRBV14 and J is TRBJ2-3; D call uncertain. V lost 9 bases and J lost 3, with 22 bases in between. This CDR3 has 16 amino acids. Germline V gene sequence: CDR1 SGHDN, CDR2 FVKESK. The CDR3 nucleotides are TGTGCCAGTCCGATCATGGCTAGTGGGAAAACAGATACGCAGTATTTT. It specifies CASPIMASGKTDTQYF.

The rearrangement joins TRBV9 to TRBJ2-7, with D perhaps TRBD1 (5 bases). Trimming cost V 3 bases and J 0 bases, with 19 bases left between them. CDR1 SGDLS and CDR2 YYNGEE come from the germline V gene. There are 17 residues in the CDR3. The chain's CDR3 is CASSANVDSPNSYEQYF. Here the CDR3 DNA reads TGTGCCAGCAGCGCGAACGTTGACAGTCCTAACTCCTACGAGCAGTACTTC.

This clone has just a few counts. J is TRBJ1-1 and V is TRBV30; D might be TRBD1 (5 bases). Germline CDR1 reads GTSNPN; CDR2 reads SVGIG (reference sequence). The CDR3 loop spans 11 amino acids. The V end was cut by 0 bases, the J end by 11 bases, with 10 bases between. CDR3 bases: TGTGCCTGGAGTGTACTGGGGGTGGCTTTCTTT. It specifies CAWSVLGVAFF. The full variable domain, in which reference TRBV30 and TRBJ1-1 provide the parts outside the CDR3, is SQTIHQWPATLVQPVGSPLSLECTVEGTSNPNLYWYRQAAGRGLQLLFYSVGIGQISSEVPQNLSASRPQDRQFILSSKKLLLSDSGFYLCAWSVLGVAFFGQGTRLTVV.

This clone came up once. The V call is TRBV2, the J call TRBJ2-1; D is unresolved. The CDR3 has 13 amino acids. CDR1 and CDR2 (germline): SNHLY, FYNNEI. Trimming removed 4 bases at V and 12 bases at J, with 16 bases between. CDR3 DNA sequence: TGTGCCAGCAGTGCAGTTAGTTCCTCATTGCAGTTCTTC. It translates to CASSAVSSSLQFF.

The chain recombines TRBV25-1 with TRBJ2-5; the match to TRBD2 covers 10 bases. CDR1 is MGHDK, CDR2 SYGVNS, per germline. After removal of 2 bases from V and 4 bases from J, the junction contained 10 bases not matched to a gene. The CDR3 is 17 amino acids. In nucleotides, the CDR3 is TGTGCCAGCAGTGAACGAAGGGCTAGCGGGGGCCTAGAGACCCAGTACTTC. Encoded protein: CASSERRASGGLETQYF.

V and J are TRBV5-6 and TRBJ2-7, with D hard to call. V was clipped by 2 bases and J by 0 bases, with 12 bases between them. The germline V gene encodes CDR1 SGHDT and CDR2 YYEEEE. The CDR3 consists of 15 residues. The CDR3 bases are TGTGCCAGCAGCTTATATGCAGCGTTCTCCTACGAGCAGTACTTC. Amino acids: CASSLYAAFSYEQYF.

The chain's CDR3 is CASSLVSTGVFNEQFF. CDR3 sequence (DNA): TGTGCCAGCAGCTTGGTGTCGACGGGAGTTTTCAATGAGCAGTTCTTC. The rearrangement links TRBV5-6 to TRBJ2-1, with a tentative D call TRBD2 (6 bases). The CDR3 is 16 amino acids. Trimming removed 0 bases at V and 6 bases at J, with 16 bases between. Germline V gene lookup returns CDR1 SGHDT and CDR2 YYEEEE.

The chain combines TRBV21-1 with TRBJ2-1; the D call TRBD2 from the table was never checked on the DNA. TRBV21-1 represents a pseudogene. The CDR3 contains 16 residues. The CDR3 DNA reads as TGTGCCAGCAGCGCACGGGGGCGGGAGGGCCGGAATGAGCAGTTCTTC. Encoded protein: CASSARGREGRNEQFF.

V usage is TRBV6-1 and J usage is TRBJ1-1; D gene uncertain. The ends were cut back, 2 bases at V and 4 bases at J, with 20 bases in the middle. This CDR3 spans 17 amino acids. Germline CDR1 MNHNS, CDR2 SASEGT. The DNA of the CDR3 is TGTGCCAGCAGTGAAAGGATCGGAGGAGTGGGAGGCACTGAAGCTTTCTTT. It is translated as CASSERIGGVGGTEAFF.

The chain carries TRBV10-3 and TRBJ1-3; D might be TRBD1 (5 bases). This CDR3 has 14 residues. V was trimmed by 6 bases and J by 6 bases, leaving 15 bases between them. Germline loops: CDR1 ENHRY, CDR2 SYGVKD. For the CDR3, the DNA is TGTGCCATCAGGGGGGGTCTAGGTGAAAACACCATATATTTT. Amino acids: CAIRGGLGENTIYF.

The V gene is TRBV6-5, the J gene TRBJ2-5, with 7 bases lining up with TRBD1. J gave up 2 bases and V 5 bases, and 5 bases lay outside the gene matches. The CDR3 totals 14 residues. Germline V gene sequence: CDR1 MNHEY, CDR2 SVGAGI. The CDR3 is CASSQYRGQETQYF. The CDR3 coding sequence is TGTGCCAGCAGTCAGTACAGGGGACAAGAGACCCAGTACTTC.

V is TRBV2 and J is TRBJ2-3; 7 nucleotides align to TRBD1. CDR3 length: 14 residues. CDR1 and CDR2 from the germline V gene are SNHLY and FYNNEI. V dropped 7 bases and J dropped 5; count of bases not matched to a gene: 9. The CDR3 bases are TGTGCCAGCATCCTCGACAGGGAGAGAGATACGCAGTATTTT. Its translation: CASILDRERDTQYF.